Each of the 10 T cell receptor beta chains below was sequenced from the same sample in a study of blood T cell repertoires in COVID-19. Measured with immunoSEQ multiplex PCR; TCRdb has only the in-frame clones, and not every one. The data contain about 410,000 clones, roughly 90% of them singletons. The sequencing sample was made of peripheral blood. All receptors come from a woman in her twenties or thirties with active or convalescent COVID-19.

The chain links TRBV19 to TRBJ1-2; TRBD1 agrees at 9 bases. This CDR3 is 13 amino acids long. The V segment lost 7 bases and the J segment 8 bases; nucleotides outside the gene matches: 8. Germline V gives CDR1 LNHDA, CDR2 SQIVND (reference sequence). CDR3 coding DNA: TGTGCCAGTAATCGGGGACAGGGCGGCGGCTACACCTTC. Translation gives CASNRGQGGGYTF.

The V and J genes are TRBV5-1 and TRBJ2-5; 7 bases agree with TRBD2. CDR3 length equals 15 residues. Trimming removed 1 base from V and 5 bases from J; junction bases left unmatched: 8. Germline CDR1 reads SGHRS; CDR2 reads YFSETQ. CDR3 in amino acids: CASSLSGIVGETQYF. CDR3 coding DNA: TGCGCCAGCAGCTTGAGCGGGATCGTTGGGGAGACCCAGTACTTC.

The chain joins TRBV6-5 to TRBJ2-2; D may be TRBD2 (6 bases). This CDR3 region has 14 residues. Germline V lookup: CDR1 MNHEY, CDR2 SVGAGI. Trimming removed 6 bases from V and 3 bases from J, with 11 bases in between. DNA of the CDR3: TGTGCCAGCAGCGGGGGTCGGGACACCGGGGAGCTGTTTTTT. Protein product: CASSGGRDTGELFF.

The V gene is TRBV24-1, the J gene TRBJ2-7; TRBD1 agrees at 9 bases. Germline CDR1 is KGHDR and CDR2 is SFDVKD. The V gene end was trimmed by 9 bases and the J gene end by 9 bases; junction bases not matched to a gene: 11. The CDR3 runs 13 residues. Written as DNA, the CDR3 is TGTGCCACCGACGTACAGGGGGCTGGGGGGCAGTACTTC. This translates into CATDVQGAGGQYF.

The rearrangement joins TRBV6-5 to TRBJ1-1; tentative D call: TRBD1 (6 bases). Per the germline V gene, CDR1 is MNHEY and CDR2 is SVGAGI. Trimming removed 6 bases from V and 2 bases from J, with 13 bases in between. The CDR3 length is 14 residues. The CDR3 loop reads CASSLGGGNTEAFF. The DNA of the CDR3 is TGTGCCAGCAGCTTGGGGGGGGGCAACACTGAAGCTTTCTTT.

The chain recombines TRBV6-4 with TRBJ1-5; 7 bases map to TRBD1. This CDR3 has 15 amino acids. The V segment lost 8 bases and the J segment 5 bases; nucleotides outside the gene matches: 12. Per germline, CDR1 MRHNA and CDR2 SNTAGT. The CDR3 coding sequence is TGTGCCAGCCCGGGGCGGCAGGGGGGCGATCAGCCCCAGCATTTT. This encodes CASPGRQGGDQPQHF.

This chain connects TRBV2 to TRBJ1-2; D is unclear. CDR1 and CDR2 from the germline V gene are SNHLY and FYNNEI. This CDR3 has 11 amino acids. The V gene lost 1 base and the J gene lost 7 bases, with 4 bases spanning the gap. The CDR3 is CASSEDSGYTF. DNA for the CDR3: TGTGCCAGCAGTGAAGATAGTGGCTACACCTTC.

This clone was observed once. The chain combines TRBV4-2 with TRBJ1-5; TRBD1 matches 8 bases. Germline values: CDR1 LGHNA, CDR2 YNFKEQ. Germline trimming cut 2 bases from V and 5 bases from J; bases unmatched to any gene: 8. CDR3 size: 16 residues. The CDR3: CASSQQDRVTDQPQHF. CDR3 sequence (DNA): TGTGCCAGCAGCCAACAGGACAGGGTTACGGATCAGCCCCAGCATTTT.

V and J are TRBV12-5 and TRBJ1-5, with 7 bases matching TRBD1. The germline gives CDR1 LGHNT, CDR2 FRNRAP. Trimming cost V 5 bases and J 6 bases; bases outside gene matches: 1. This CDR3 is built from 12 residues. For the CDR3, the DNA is TGTGCTAGTGGTCAGGGGGGTCAGCCCCAGCATTTT. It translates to CASGQGGQPQHF.

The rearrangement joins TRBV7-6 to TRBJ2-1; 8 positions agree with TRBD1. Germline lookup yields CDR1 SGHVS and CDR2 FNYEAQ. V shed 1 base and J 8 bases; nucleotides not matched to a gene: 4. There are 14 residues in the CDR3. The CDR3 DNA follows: TGTGCCAGCAGCTTAGAACAGGGGGGAGATGAGCAGTTCTTC. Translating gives CASSLEQGGDEQFF.